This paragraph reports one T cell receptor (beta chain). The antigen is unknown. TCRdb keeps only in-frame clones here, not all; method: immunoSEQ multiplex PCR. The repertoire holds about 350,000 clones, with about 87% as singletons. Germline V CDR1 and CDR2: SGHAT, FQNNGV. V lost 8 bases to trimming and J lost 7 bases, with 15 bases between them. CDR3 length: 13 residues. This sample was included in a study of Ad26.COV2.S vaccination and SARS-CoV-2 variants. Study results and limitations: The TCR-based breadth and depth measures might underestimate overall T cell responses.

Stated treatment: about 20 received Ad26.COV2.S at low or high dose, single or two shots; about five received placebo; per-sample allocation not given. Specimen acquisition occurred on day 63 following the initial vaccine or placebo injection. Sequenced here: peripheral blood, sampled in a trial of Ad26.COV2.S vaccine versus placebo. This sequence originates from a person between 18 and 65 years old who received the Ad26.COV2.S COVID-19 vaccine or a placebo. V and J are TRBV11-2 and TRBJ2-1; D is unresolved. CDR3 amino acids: CASSSRMFNEQFF. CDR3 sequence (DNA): TGTGCCAGCTCCAGCAGGATGTTTAATGAGCAGTTCTTC.